This is a list of T cell receptor beta chains from one sample in a study of CD4+ T cells in melanoma. Clones were sequenced by immunoSEQ multiplex PCR, and TCRdb holds only the in-frame ones, with some missing. The data contain about 55,000 clones, approximately 74% of them singletons. The sequencing input was tumor tissue. These receptors were taken from a human donor with melanoma. Both conserved end residues are part of each CDR3. Each record gives: V gene, D gene, clone size, CDR3 length, J gene, CDR3 DNA, CDR3 protein. The D gene is left open where the match is weak. The size entry is marked missing in some rows and otherwise reads once, few, many or a size class.

v_call: TRBV27; d_call: TRBD1; clone_size: -; cdr3_length: 18; j_call: TRBJ1-2; cdr3_nt: TGTGCCAGCAGTCTATACGACAGGGGGCCAACGCCGGACTATGGCTACACCTTC; cdr3_aa: CASSLYDRGPTPDYGYTF
v_call: TRBV9; d_call: TRBD1; clone_size: -; cdr3_length: 15; j_call: TRBJ2-7; cdr3_nt: TGTGCCAGCAGCGTAGGTCAGGGGGTACGCGACGAGCAGTACTTC; cdr3_aa: CASSVGQGVRDEQYF
v_call: TRBV4-2; d_call: -; clone_size: -; cdr3_length: 13; j_call: TRBJ2-7; cdr3_nt: TGTGCCAGCAGCCAAGTCGGGGCCAACGAGCAGTACTTC; cdr3_aa: CASSQVGANEQYF
v_call: TRBV2; d_call: TRBD1; clone_size: -; cdr3_length: 15; j_call: TRBJ1-1; cdr3_nt: TGTGCCAGCAGTGAAGTGGGGACAGTCAACACTGAAGCTTTCTTT; cdr3_aa: CASSEVGTVNTEAFF
v_call: TRBV2; d_call: TRBD1; clone_size: few; cdr3_length: 13; j_call: TRBJ2-7; cdr3_nt: TGTGCCAGCAGTGGCCGCAGGGGGCGGGAGCAGTACTTC; cdr3_aa: CASSGRRGREQYF
v_call: TRBV28; d_call: -; clone_size: once; cdr3_length: 14; j_call: TRBJ2-1; cdr3_nt: TGTGCCAGCAGTTTATCCGGTTGGGGCAATGAGCAGTTCTTC; cdr3_aa: CASSLSGWGNEQFF
v_call: TRBV28; d_call: -; clone_size: few; cdr3_length: 16; j_call: TRBJ1-5; cdr3_nt: TGTGCCAGCAGTTTGGTCGGGTGGGCTACCAATCAGCCCCAGCATTTT; cdr3_aa: CASSLVGWATNQPQHF
v_call: TRBV9; d_call: TRBD1; clone_size: -; cdr3_length: 16; j_call: TRBJ2-1; cdr3_nt: TGTGCCAGCAGCGCGACGACAGGGATGGGTTACAATGAGCAGTTCTTC; cdr3_aa: CASSATTGMGYNEQFF
v_call: TRBV7-8; d_call: -; clone_size: -; cdr3_length: 13; j_call: TRBJ1-1; cdr3_nt: TGTGCCAGCAGCCTATTTAGAGGGACTGAAGCTTTCTTT; cdr3_aa: CASSLFRGTEAFF
v_call: TRBV7-3; d_call: -; clone_size: -; cdr3_length: 21; j_call: TRBJ2-1; cdr3_nt: TGTGCCAGCAGCTTAACGCACGCCCTTTTCGGGCAGGGGATGGGCTACAATGAGCAGTTCTTC; cdr3_aa: CASSLTHALFGQGMGYNEQFF
v_call: TRBV5-4; d_call: TRBD1; clone_size: -; cdr3_length: 13; j_call: TRBJ2-1; cdr3_nt: TGTGCCAGCAGGTATACAGGGGGGTGGGAGCAGTTCTTC; cdr3_aa: CASRYTGGWEQFF